These T cell receptor beta chains were read from a single sample in a study of regulatory T cells in long-lasting Graves disease. TCRdb called the multiplex PCR reads again in MiXCR, with one record for every CDR3 protein. Of about 400,000 distinct CDR3 sequences in the sample, around 16% were seen once. The same specimen was also included in a second study, on T cells in Graves' hyperthyroidism and ophthalmopathy.

Sequenced material: peripheral blood mononuclear cells (PBMCs), taken at new diagnosis, from a patient treated with antithyroid drugs. Receptor source: a woman under 30 with Graves disease. Both conserved end residues are trimmed from each CDR3. Fields, in order: V gene, D gene, J gene, CDR3 length, CDR3 protein. D genes are given only for firm matches.

TRBV6-1	-	TRBJ1-1	11	ASSPLGFTEAF
TRBV12-3/TRBV12-4	-	TRBJ2-3	11	ASSFGEGDTQY
TRBV3-1	TRBD2	TRBJ2-1	12	ASSQVRGSGEQF
TRBV5-1	-	TRBJ2-5	12	ASRPGRTSETQY
TRBV12-5	TRBD2	TRBJ2-7	15	ASGLATRLSGIYEQY
TRBV19	-	TRBJ1-2	13	ASSISGGSNYGYT
TRBV6-2/TRBV6-3	-	TRBJ2-5	11	ASIRGVRETQY
TRBV2	-	TRBJ2-7	13	ASSEGQGWSYEQY
TRBV29-1	-	TRBJ1-1	11	SVVRGGGTEAF
TRBV30	TRBD2	TRBJ2-3	11	AWSSGEADTQY
TRBV28	TRBD1	TRBJ1-5	14	ASSLLLGQGNQPQH
TRBV28	-	TRBJ2-7	12	ASRKADPTYEQY
TRBV12-3/TRBV12-4	TRBD2	TRBJ2-5	14	ASTPGLAVTRETQY
TRBV7-3	TRBD2	TRBJ2-2	13	ASSFRGGYTGELF
TRBV30	-	TRBJ2-6	12	AWSVPEGANVLT
TRBV27	-	TRBJ1-5	11	ASSLLTGQPQH
TRBV3-1	-	TRBJ1-1	11	ASSQVRGQEAF
TRBV11-2	TRBD2	TRBJ2-1	13	ASSSGTSPYNGQF
TRBV20-1	TRBD1	TRBJ1-3	12	SAGRDSSGNTIY
TRBV2	-	TRBJ1-5	13	ASSPDSLGVGPQH
TRBV30	TRBD2	TRBJ2-7	11	AWSTSGFYEQY
TRBV7-2	-	TRBJ2-1	13	ASSLGDSPDNEQF
TRBV29-1	TRBD1	TRBJ2-7	12	SVVPQGAVYEQY
TRBV6-1	TRBD2	TRBJ2-7	14	ASTTNRLAGGREQY
TRBV6-1	-	TRBJ2-7	13	ASSVNWDTSYEQY
TRBV5-1	TRBD2	TRBJ2-1	15	ASSLAGASGSSDEQF
TRBV20-1	-	TRBJ1-4	12	SARDSWAGEKLF
TRBV3-1	-	TRBJ1-1	14	ASSQGWQGPNTEAF
TRBV3-1	TRBD2	TRBJ2-3	13	ASSEAGGLGDTQY
TRBV10-3	-	TRBJ2-6	15	AISEVRQSSGANVLT
TRBV29-1	-	TRBJ2-7	14	SVEGRLADGSYEQY
TRBV3-1	TRBD1	TRBJ2-7	12	AGSRRDRAYEQY
TRBV24-1	-	TRBJ2-3	12	ATGLAGSTDTQY
TRBV2	-	TRBJ1-1	8	ASQGTEAF
TRBV29-1	-	TRBJ1-1	11	SASLLLNTEAF
TRBV6-1	-	TRBJ2-1	11	ASSERLANEQF
TRBV12-3/TRBV12-4	TRBD2	TRBJ2-7	12	ASSNPTSGGEQY
TRBV20-1	-	TRBJ2-6	12	SARTWSGANVLT
TRBV28	-	TRBJ2-7	13	ASTLGGVGSYEQY
TRBV13	-	TRBJ1-4	11	ASSPRRGEKLF
TRBV15	-	TRBJ2-3	12	ATAGWLSTDTQY
TRBV15	TRBD1	TRBJ2-1	15	ATSRDRGHSSYNEQF
TRBV24-1	-	TRBJ2-7	19	ATTGAFGVLGPRSKSYEQY
TRBV29-1	-	TRBJ1-6	10	SARDNNSPLH
TRBV30	-	TRBJ1-4	12	AWGRAGMHEKLF
TRBV20-1	-	TRBJ1-2	11	SARLGYNYGYT
TRBV2	TRBD1	TRBJ1-6	13	ASKTGTGDNSPLH
TRBV24-1	-	TRBJ2-3	12	ATSVSAASDTQY
TRBV11-2	TRBD2	TRBJ2-1	12	ASSLARGVYEQF
TRBV18	-	TRBJ1-4	13	ASSPRSATNEKLF
TRBV12-3/TRBV12-4	TRBD1	TRBJ1-3	15	ASSSALGQFSGNTIY
TRBV24-1	TRBD1	TRBJ1-5	13	ATSGQSDSNQPQH
TRBV3-1	-	TRBJ1-4	17	ASSQDQAPFSRANEKLF
TRBV5-1	TRBD2	TRBJ2-7	13	ASSPGLAGSGEQY
TRBV4-1	-	TRBJ1-5	13	ASSQEDYSNQPQH